The rows below give T cell receptor beta chains drawn from one sample of a study of beta chain features in type 1 diabetes. Sequencing was performed with immunoSEQ multiplex PCR; in TCRdb, only in-frame clones are kept and a portion is missing. Of a few hundred thousand clones in the sample, about 10% were seen once. The sample was central memory CD4+ T cells from blood. The receptor set was obtained from a man aged 25 to 45 with type 1 diabetes. CDR3s include the opening cysteine and the closing phenylalanine or tryptophan. A D gene is named only where the DNA matches it firmly. Not all rows give a size; the values are once, few, many and, for expanded clones, a class.

cdr3_length,v_call,d_call,clone_size,j_call,cdr3_nt,cdr3_aa
15,TRBV5-1,TRBD1,NA,TRBJ2-5,TGCGCCAGCAGCTCAGGACAGGGGGACGCAGAGACCCAGTACTTC,CASSSGQGDAETQYF
13,TRBV4-3,NA,many,TRBJ1-4,TGCGCCAGCAGCCTTGGACCATGGGAAAAACTGTTTTTT,CASSLGPWEKLFF
12,TRBV10-1,NA,NA,TRBJ2-1,TGCGCCAGCAGTGCCCGCTATGATGAGCAGTTCTTC,CASSARYDEQFF
14,TRBV4-3,NA,few,TRBJ2-5,TGCGCCAGCAGCCAAGATTCCAGTCAAGAGACCCAGTACTTC,CASSQDSSQETQYF
14,TRBV27,NA,NA,TRBJ2-3,TGTGCCAGCAGTTCCGCCGGCGGCACAGATACGCAGTATTTT,CASSSAGGTDTQYF
12,TRBV5-6,NA,NA,TRBJ1-2,TGTGCCAGCAGCTTGTATGGACAGACCTACACCTTC,CASSLYGQTYTF
17,TRBV14,TRBD2,many,TRBJ2-3,TGTGCCAGCAGTCGAACACTAGCGGGAGGGCTGGCAGATACGCAGTATTTT,CASSRTLAGGLADTQYF
14,TRBV2,NA,NA,TRBJ2-5,TGTGCCAGCAGAGGGGATGGTGGGGAAGAGACCCAGTACTTC,CASRGDGGEETQYF
13,TRBV6-6,NA,few,TRBJ1-1,TGTGCCAGCAGACGCACTATGAACACTGAAGCTTTCTTT,CASRRTMNTEAFF
14,TRBV11-3,NA,NA,TRBJ2-7,TGTGCCAGCAGCTTATCTTCGGTTTCCTACGAGCAGTACTTC,CASSLSSVSYEQYF
16,TRBV5-1,NA,many,TRBJ2-5,TGCGCCAGCAGCTTGTCTTCGAGGGGATCCCAAGAGACCCAGTACTTC,CASSLSSRGSQETQYF
14,TRBV18,TRBD2,NA,TRBJ2-3,TGTGCCAGCTCACCACCGGCGGGAGGGGATACGCAGTATTTT,CASSPPAGGDTQYF
15,TRBV7-2,NA,many,TRBJ2-4,TGTGCCAGCAGCTCCGCCGGAGGGAGGCTAGGCATTCAGTACTTC,CASSSAGGRLGIQYF
15,TRBV18,NA,NA,TRBJ1-4,TGTGCCAGCTCACCACTGGCGACCACTAATGAAAAACTGTTTTTT,CASSPLATTNEKLFF
13,TRBV25-1,TRBD1,few,TRBJ2-5,TGTGCCACCACCCAAGGGGGCCGTGAGACCCAGTACTTC,CATTQGGRETQYF
13,TRBV30,TRBD1,NA,TRBJ1-6,TGTGCCTGGGTGGCACAGGGGGATTCACCCCTCCACTTT,CAWVAQGDSPLHF
16,TRBV19,NA,few,TRBJ1-2,TGTGCCAGTAGTACTTGGGACCAACCAAGGGGCTATGGCTACACCTTC,CASSTWDQPRGYGYTF
13,TRBV27,TRBD1,NA,TRBJ2-5,TGTGCCAGCAGTTTGGACAGGGGAGAGACCCAGTACTTC,CASSLDRGETQYF
14,TRBV6-6,TRBD1,few,TRBJ1-5,TGTGCCAGTTGGGGACAGCCGGGAATCCAGCCCCAGCATTTT,CASWGQPGIQPQHF
15,TRBV11-1,NA,few,TRBJ1-4,TGTGCCAGCAGCTTATCCCGGGACCTGGGGGAAAAACTGTTTTTT,CASSLSRDLGEKLFF
14,TRBV5-1,NA,few,TRBJ2-7,TGCGCCAGCAGCTTCGGGACAAGTGCCTACGAGCAGTACTTC,CASSFGTSAYEQYF
15,TRBV5-1,NA,many,TRBJ2-2,TGCGCCAGCAGCTCTCGACTCGGGGGCACCGGGGAGCTGTTTTTT,CASSSRLGGTGELFF
15,TRBV5-1,NA,few,TRBJ2-1,TGCGCCAGCAGCTTCCAACCGGGATCCTACAATGAGCAGTTCTTC,CASSFQPGSYNEQFF
15,TRBV7-8,NA,many,TRBJ1-2,TGTGCCAGCAGCTTAGTTTCACAGAGCTCCTATGGCTACACCTTC,CASSLVSQSSYGYTF
15,TRBV7-2,NA,NA,TRBJ2-1,TGTGCCAGCAGCTTCGGGGCAGGGACTTCCAATGAGCAGTTCTTC,CASSFGAGTSNEQFF
15,TRBV6-5,TRBD1,few,TRBJ2-7,TGTGCCAGCAGAACCGAAGGGACAGGGGGAAACGAGCAGTACTTC,CASRTEGTGGNEQYF
13,TRBV2,TRBD2,few,TRBJ2-3,TGTGCCAGCAGTGAGACGGGGGGGTATACGCAGTATTTT,CASSETGGYTQYF
13,TRBV19,TRBD1,few,TRBJ1-5,TGTGCCACCGGGGACAGGGCGGGTCAGCCCCAGCATTTT,CATGDRAGQPQHF
15,TRBV19,NA,NA,TRBJ2-3,TGTGCCAGTAGTATCCAGGGGATGAGCACAGATACGCAGTATTTT,CASSIQGMSTDTQYF
17,TRBV5-1,TRBD2,few,TRBJ2-7,TGCGCCAGCAGCTTGATGGGCGGGAGGGCCGATCTCTACGAGCAGTACTTC,CASSLMGGRADLYEQYF
12,TRBV7-2,NA,NA,TRBJ2-1,TGTGCCAGCAGCTCCGGGGCCGTGGGTCAGTTCTTC,CASSSGAVGQFF
15,TRBV7-9,NA,few,TRBJ2-7,TGTGCCAGCAGCTTAGCAGGGCCATCTCCCTACGAGCAGTACTTC,CASSLAGPSPYEQYF
12,TRBV1,NA,NA,TRBJ2-1,TGCACCAGCAGCCTCCGGCAGGATGAGCAGTTCTTC,CTSSLRQDEQFF
13,TRBV10-3,NA,NA,TRBJ1-1,TGTGCCATCAGGGAAACAGGGCGGACTGAAGCTTTCTTT,CAIRETGRTEAFF
16,TRBV28,TRBD2,many,TRBJ2-3,TGTGCCAGCAGTTTGCGACTAGCGGGCTCGACAGATACGCAGTATTTT,CASSLRLAGSTDTQYF
15,TRBV27,NA,NA,TRBJ2-7,TGTGCCAGCAGTCGAGCCTCAGGGGCCTCCTACGAGCAGTACTTC,CASSRASGASYEQYF
15,TRBV28,TRBD2,NA,TRBJ2-1,TGTGCCACCCAGAAGGGACTACAAAGGTCTAGTGAGCAGTTCTTC,CATQKGLQRSSEQFF
14,TRBV2,NA,NA,TRBJ1-2,TGTGCCAGCAAACCACACGATGCTGACTATGGCTACACCTTC,CASKPHDADYGYTF
15,TRBV5-6,NA,few,TRBJ2-7,TGTGCCAGCAGCCGCGGTAACCGGGTCTCCTACGAGCAGTACTTC,CASSRGNRVSYEQYF
16,TRBV6-6,NA,few,TRBJ2-7,TGTGCCAGCAGCCTACATTTGTCGGGGCGCGGGCACGAGCAGTACTTC,CASSLHLSGRGHEQYF
13,TRBV7-2,NA,many,TRBJ2-3,TGTGCCAGCAGCTTCCGGGGCACAGATACGCAGTATTTT,CASSFRGTDTQYF
11,TRBV6-1,NA,NA,TRBJ2-3,TGTGCCAGCAGGGCCCTCCCCACGCAGTATTTT,CASRALPTQYF
14,TRBV7-9,NA,NA,TRBJ1-2,TGTGCCAGCAGCATGAAAGCAGGGTGGAATGGCTACACCTTC,CASSMKAGWNGYTF
14,TRBV28,NA,NA,TRBJ1-2,TGTGCCAGCAGTTTAGGGGGACACTACTATGGCTACACCTTC,CASSLGGHYYGYTF
13,TRBV2,NA,NA,TRBJ1-5,TGTGCCAGCAGAACGACCAGCAATCAGCCCCAGCATTTT,CASRTTSNQPQHF
16,TRBV6-5,TRBD2,NA,TRBJ2-3,TGTGCCAGCAGTTACTCGACTAGCGGATACACAGATACGCAGTATTTT,CASSYSTSGYTDTQYF
15,TRBV2,TRBD1,few,TRBJ1-1,TGTGCCAGCAGAGAGGACAGGGGGCAGGACACTGAAGCTTTCTTT,CASREDRGQDTEAFF
13,TRBV7-9,NA,few,TRBJ2-3,TGTGCCAGCAGCACCCCCGGGACCCCCCTGCAGTATTTT,CASSTPGTPLQYF
14,TRBV11-3,NA,NA,TRBJ2-2,TGTGCCAGCGGAAAAGGGGTGAACACCGGGGAGCTGTTTTTT,CASGKGVNTGELFF
13,TRBV2,TRBD2,few,TRBJ2-3,TGTGCCGGGGGAGGGGATGTTTCGGATACGCAGTATTTT,CAGGGDVSDTQYF